The 6 T cell receptor beta chains reported below all come from one sample, sequenced in a study of blood T cell repertoires in COVID-19. Method: immunoSEQ multiplex PCR; TCRdb's copy keeps in-frame clones and lacks some. Among under 300,000 clones listed, more than 60% were seen once. What was sequenced was peripheral blood. The receptor set was obtained from a woman aged 40-49 years with active or convalescent COVID-19.

J is TRBJ1-5 and V is TRBV28, with 7 bases lining up with TRBD1. The germline V gene has CDR1 MDHEN and CDR2 SYDVKM. This CDR3 is built from 17 residues. With 1 base clipped from V and 0 bases from J, the junction kept 6 bases outside the gene matches. In DNA form, the CDR3 reads TGTGCCAGCAGTTTATATTCATCAGGGGGTAGCAATCAGCCCCAGCATTTT. It is translated as CASSLYSSGGSNQPQHF.

The CDR3: CASSFFRSYDSPLHF. CDR3 DNA sequence: TGTGCCAGCAGCTTTTTCAGGTCCTACGATTCACCCCTCCACTTT. The gene calls are TRBV5-5 and TRBJ1-6; D not resolved. This CDR3 has 15 amino acids. Trimming took 2 bases from V and 8 from J, leaving 14 bases between them. The germline V gene has CDR1 SGHKS and CDR2 YYEKEE (reference sequence).

This sequence joins TRBV6-5 and TRBJ1-2, with D perhaps matching TRBD1 (5 bases). This CDR3 is 13 amino acids long. Germline loops: CDR1 MNHEY, CDR2 SVGAGI. The V gene lost 7 bases and the J gene lost 4 bases, with 13 bases spanning the gap. CDR3 sequence (DNA): TGTGCCAGCACGGGGCCGGGGGGCTATGGCTACACCTTC. Amino acid sequence: CASTGPGGYGYTF.

CDR3 coding DNA: TGTGCCAGCAGTTGGTGGACAGGGGCTCATAGAAGCTACACCTTC. Translated: CASSWWTGAHRSYTF. This chain uses TRBV6-5 with TRBJ1-2; 9 nucleotides align to TRBD1. The CDR3 totals 15 residues. V lost 4 bases and J lost 9; bases outside the gene matches: 12. Germline values: CDR1 MNHEY, CDR2 SVGAGI.

The CDR3 DNA reads as TGTGCCAGCTCACCGGCTAGGGGCACTGAAGCTTTCTTT. It encodes CASSPARGTEAFF. The J gene is TRBJ1-1, the V gene TRBV18, with D tentatively TRBD1 (5 bases). There are 13 residues in the CDR3. Germline loops: CDR1 KGHSH, CDR2 LQKENI. Deletions cut 3 bases from V and 4 bases from J, with 9 bases between.

The chain is built from TRBV18 and TRBJ2-7; the D is unclear. From germline, CDR1 is KGHSH and CDR2 LQKENI. Trimming took 3 bases from V and 2 from J, leaving 8 bases between them. This CDR3 spans 13 amino acids. The CDR3 protein is CASSPARTYEQYF. DNA for the CDR3: TGTGCCAGCTCACCTGCCAGGACCTACGAGCAGTACTTC.